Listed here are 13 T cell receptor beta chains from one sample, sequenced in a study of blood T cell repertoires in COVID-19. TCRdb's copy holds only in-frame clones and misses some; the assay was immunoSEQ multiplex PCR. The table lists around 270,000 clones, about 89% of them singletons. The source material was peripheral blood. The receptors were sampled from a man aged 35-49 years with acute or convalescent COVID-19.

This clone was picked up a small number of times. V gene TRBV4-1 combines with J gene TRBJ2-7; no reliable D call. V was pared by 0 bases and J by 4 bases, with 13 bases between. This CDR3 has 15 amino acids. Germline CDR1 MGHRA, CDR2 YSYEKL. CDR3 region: CASSQDTSALYEQYF. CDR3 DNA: TGCGCCAGCAGCCAAGATACCAGCGCCCTGTACGAGCAGTACTTC.

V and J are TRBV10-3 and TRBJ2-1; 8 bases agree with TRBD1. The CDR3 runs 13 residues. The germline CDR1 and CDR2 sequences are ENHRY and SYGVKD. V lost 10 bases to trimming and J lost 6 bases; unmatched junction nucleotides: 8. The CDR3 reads CATENDRGNEQFF. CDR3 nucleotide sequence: TGTGCCACTGAGAACGACAGGGGCAATGAGCAGTTCTTC.

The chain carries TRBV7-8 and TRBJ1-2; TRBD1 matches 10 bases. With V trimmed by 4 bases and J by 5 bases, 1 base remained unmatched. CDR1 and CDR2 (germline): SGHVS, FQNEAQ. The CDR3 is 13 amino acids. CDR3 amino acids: CASSSGQGYGYTF. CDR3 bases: TGTGCCAGCAGCTCGGGACAGGGGTATGGCTACACCTTC.

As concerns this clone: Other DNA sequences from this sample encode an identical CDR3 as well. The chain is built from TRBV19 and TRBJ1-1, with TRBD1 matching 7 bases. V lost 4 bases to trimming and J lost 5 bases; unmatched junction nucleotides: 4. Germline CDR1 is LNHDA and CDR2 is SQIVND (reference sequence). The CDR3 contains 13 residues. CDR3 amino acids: CASSTQTGTEAFF. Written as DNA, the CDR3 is TGTGCCAGTAGTACCCAGACAGGGACTGAAGCTTTCTTT.

The CDR3 region is CASSQERLAGGNEQFF. The CDR3 bases are TGCGCCAGCAGCCAAGAAAGGCTAGCGGGGGGCAATGAGCAGTTCTTC. The gene calls are TRBV4-1 and TRBJ2-1; 11 bases line up with TRBD2. Germline-derived CDR1 and CDR2 are MGHRA and YSYEKL. The CDR3 has 16 amino acids. V shed 0 bases, J shed 6 bases, and the junction held 4 bases outside the gene matches.

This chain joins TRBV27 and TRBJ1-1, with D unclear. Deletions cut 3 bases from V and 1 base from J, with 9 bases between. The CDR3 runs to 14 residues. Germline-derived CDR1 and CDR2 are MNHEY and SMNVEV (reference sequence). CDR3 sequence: CASSFLGRNTEAFF. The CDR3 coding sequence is TGTGCCAGCAGTTTTTTAGGGAGGAACACTGAAGCTTTCTTT.

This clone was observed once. Here the CDR3 DNA reads TGTGCCACCAGTGATTTGTCCCGGGACAGGGGTGAGACCGGGGAGCTGTTTTTT. It codes for CATSDLSRDRGETGELFF. The chain couples TRBV24-1 to TRBJ2-2, with 10 bases fitting TRBD1. In germline, CDR1 is KGHDR, CDR2 SFDVKD. V lost 0 bases, J lost 5 bases, and 8 bases stayed unmatched. This CDR3 has 18 residues.

The CDR3 DNA reads TGTGCCAGCATCAGAAACCGGGACAGGGTCTACAATGAGCAGTTCTTC. It translates to CASIRNRDRVYNEQFF. The chain combines TRBV2 with TRBJ2-1; TRBD1 matches 9 bases. Looked up from germline, CDR1 is SNHLY and CDR2 is FYNNEI. Germline trimming cut 7 bases from V and 3 bases from J; bases unmatched to any gene: 10. CDR3 length: 16 residues.

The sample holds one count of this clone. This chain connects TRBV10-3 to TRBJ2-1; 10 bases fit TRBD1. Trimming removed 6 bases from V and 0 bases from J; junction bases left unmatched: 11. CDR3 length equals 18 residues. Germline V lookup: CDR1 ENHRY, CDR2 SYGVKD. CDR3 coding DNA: TGTGCCATCAGGAGGGGGGACAGGGGACAAAGCTCCTACAATGAGCAGTTCTTC. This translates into CAIRRGDRGQSSYNEQFF.

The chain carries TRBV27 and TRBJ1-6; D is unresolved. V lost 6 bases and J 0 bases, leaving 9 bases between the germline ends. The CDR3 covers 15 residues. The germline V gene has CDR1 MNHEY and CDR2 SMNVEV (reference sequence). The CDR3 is CASRFGSSYNSPLHF. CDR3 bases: TGTGCCAGCAGGTTCGGGAGCTCCTATAATTCACCCCTCCACTTT.

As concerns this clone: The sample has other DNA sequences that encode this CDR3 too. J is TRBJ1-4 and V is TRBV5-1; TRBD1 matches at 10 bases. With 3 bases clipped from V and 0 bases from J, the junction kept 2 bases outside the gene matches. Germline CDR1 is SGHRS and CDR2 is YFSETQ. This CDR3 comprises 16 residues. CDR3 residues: CASSSGQGATNEKLFF. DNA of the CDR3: TGCGCCAGCAGCTCCGGACAGGGGGCAACTAATGAAAAACTGTTTTTT. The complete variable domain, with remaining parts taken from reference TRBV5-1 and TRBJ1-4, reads KAGVTQTPRYLIKTRGQQVTLSCSPISGHRSVSWYQQTPGQGLQFLFEYFSETQRNKGNFPGRFSGRQFSNSRSEMNVSTLELGDSALYLCASSSGQGATNEKLFFGSGTQLSVL.

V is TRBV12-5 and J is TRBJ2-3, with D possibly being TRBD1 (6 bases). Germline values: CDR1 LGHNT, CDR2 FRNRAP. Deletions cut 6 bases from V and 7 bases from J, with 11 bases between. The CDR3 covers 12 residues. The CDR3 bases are TGTGCTAGTGGGGAGACAGGATATACGCAGTATTTT. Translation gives CASGETGYTQYF.

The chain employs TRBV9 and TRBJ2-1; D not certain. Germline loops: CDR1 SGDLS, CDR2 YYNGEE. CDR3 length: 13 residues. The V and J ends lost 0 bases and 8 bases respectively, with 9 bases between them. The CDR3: CASSVELGDEQFF. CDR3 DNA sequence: TGTGCCAGCAGCGTAGAGCTGGGCGATGAGCAGTTCTTC.